This T cell receptor beta chain was recorded in a study of blood T cell repertoires in COVID-19. Study details: Collection of acute and convalescent COVID-19 samples took place in the United States, Italy and Spain.

This clone occurred a few times. CDR3 length: 13 residues. From germline, CDR1 is SQVTM and CDR2 ANQGSEA. The V and J ends lost 4 bases and 5 bases, in that order; junction bases with no gene match: 3. In the source study's methods: Estimated nucleated cell counts came from reference gene primer amplification. Sequencing used immunoSEQ multiplex PCR; TCRdb keeps in-frame clones, though not all of them. V, J and clone size are those of that table, while D and trimming were read from the DNA. The sample yields 150,000 to 200,000 clones, 76% seen once. The rearrangement links TRBV29-1 to TRBJ1-1; TRBD1 matches 11 bases. The sequence was collected from a woman aged 45-60 years with acute COVID-19. The sequenced material came from PBMCs or T cells enriched from blood (not recorded which). The CDR3 spells CSVAGTGGTEAFF. CDR3 sequence (DNA): TGCAGCGTTGCTGGGACAGGGGGGACTGAAGCTTTCTTT.